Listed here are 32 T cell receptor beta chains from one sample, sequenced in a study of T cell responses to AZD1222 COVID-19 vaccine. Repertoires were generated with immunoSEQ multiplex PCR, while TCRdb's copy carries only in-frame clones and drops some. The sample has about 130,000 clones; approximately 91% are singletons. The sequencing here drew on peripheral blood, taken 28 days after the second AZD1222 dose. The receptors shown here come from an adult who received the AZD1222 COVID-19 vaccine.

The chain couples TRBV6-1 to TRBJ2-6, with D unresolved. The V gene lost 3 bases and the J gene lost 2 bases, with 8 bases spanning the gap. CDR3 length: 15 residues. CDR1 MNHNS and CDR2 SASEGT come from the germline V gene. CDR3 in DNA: TGTGCCAGCAGTGAGTGGGCGCCTGGGGCCAACGTCCTGACTTTC. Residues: CASSEWAPGANVLTF.

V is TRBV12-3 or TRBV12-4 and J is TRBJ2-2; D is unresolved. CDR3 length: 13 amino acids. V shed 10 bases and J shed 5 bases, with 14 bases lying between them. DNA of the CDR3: TGTGCCACCGCAACCTCCGTAACCGGGGAGCTGTTTTTT. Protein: CATATSVTGELFF.

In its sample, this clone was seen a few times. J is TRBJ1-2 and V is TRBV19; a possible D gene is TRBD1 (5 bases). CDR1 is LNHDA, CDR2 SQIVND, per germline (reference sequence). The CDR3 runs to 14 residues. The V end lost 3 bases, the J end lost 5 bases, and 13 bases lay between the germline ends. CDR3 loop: CASSIRGEGYGYTF. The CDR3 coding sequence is TGTGCCAGTAGTATTAGGGGCGAGGGATATGGCTACACCTTC. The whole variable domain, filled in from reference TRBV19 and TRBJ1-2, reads DGGITQSPKYLFRKEGQNVTLSCEQNLNHDAMYWYRQDPGQGLRLIYYSQIVNDFQKGDIAEGYSVSREKKESFPLTVTSAQKNPTAFYLCASSIRGEGYGYTFGSGTRLTVV.

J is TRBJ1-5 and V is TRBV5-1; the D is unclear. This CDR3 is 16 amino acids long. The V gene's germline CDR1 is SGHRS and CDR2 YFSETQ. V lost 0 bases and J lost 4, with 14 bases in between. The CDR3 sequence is CASSLGLQEINQPQHF. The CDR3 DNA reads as TGCGCCAGCAGCTTGGGCCTGCAGGAAATTAATCAGCCCCAGCATTTT.

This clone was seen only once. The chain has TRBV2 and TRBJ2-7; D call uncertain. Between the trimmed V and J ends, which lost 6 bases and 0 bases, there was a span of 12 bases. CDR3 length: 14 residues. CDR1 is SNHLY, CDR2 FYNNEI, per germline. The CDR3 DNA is TGTGCCAGCAGCCAAGGTAGGAGCTCCTACGAGCAGTACTTC. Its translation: CASSQGRSSYEQYF.

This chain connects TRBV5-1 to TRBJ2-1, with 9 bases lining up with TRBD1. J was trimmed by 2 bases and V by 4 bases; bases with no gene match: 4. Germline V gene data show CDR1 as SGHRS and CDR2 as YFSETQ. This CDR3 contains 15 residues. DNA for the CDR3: TGCGCCAGCAGCGTCCGGGACAGGGCCTACAATGAGCAGTTCTTC. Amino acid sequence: CASSVRDRAYNEQFF.

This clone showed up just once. The CDR3 DNA follows: TGTGCCAGCAGCTTAAAATCCGTCAACTATGGCTACACCTTC. Translated: CASSLKSVNYGYTF. V gene TRBV7-9 combines with J gene TRBJ1-2; D call uncertain. The CDR3 totals 14 residues. The germline V and J ends were trimmed by 2 bases and 2 bases, with 9 bases remaining between them. Germline V gene sequence: CDR1 SEHNR, CDR2 FQNEAQ (reference sequence).

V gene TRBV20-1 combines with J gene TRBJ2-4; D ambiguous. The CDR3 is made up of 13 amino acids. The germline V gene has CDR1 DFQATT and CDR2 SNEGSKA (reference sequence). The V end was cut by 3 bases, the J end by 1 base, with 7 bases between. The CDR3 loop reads CSASRQAKNIQYF. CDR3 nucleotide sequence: TGCAGTGCTAGTAGGCAGGCCAAAAACATTCAGTACTTC.

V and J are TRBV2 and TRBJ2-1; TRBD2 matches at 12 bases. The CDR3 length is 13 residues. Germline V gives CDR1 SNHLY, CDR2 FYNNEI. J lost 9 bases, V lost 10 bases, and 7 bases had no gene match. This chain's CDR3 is CATRTSGNAEQFF. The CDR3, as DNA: TGTGCCACACGGACTAGCGGGAATGCTGAGCAGTTCTTC. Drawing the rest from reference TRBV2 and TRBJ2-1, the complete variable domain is EPEVTQTPSHQVTQMGQEVILRCVPISNHLYFYWYRQILGQKVEFLVSFYNNEISEKSEIFDDQFSVERPDGSNFTLKIRSTKLEDSAMYFCATRTSGNAEQFFGPGTRLTVL.

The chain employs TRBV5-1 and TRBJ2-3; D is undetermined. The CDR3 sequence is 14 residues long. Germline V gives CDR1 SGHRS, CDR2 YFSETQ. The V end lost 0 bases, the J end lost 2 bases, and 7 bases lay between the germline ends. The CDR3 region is CASSLETTTDTQYF. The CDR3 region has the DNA TGCGCCAGCAGCTTGGAGACCACCACAGATACGCAGTATTTT.

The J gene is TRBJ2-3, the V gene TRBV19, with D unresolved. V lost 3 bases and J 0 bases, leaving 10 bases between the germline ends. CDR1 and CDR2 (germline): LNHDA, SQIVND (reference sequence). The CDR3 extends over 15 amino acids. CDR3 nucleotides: TGTGCCAGTAGTATGCGGACGCCTAGCACAGATACGCAGTATTTT. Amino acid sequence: CASSMRTPSTDTQYF. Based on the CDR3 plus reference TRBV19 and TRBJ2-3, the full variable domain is DGGITQSPKYLFRKEGQNVTLSCEQNLNHDAMYWYRQDPGQGLRLIYYSQIVNDFQKGDIAEGYSVSREKKESFPLTVTSAQKNPTAFYLCASSMRTPSTDTQYFGPGTRLTVL.

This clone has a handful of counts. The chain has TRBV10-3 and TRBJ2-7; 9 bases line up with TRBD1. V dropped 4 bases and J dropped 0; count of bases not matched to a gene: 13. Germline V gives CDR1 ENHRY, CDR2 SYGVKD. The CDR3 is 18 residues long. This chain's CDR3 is CAISGTGENGASSYEQYF. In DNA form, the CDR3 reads TGTGCCATCAGTGGGACAGGGGAAAACGGAGCGAGCTCCTACGAGCAGTACTTC.

For the CDR3, the DNA is TGCGCCAGCAGCCAAACAGAGGGGTACGGCAATCAGCCCCAGCATTTT. Its translation is CASSQTEGYGNQPQHF. This chain connects TRBV4-1 to TRBJ1-5; the D gene is possibly TRBD1 (5 bases). Trimming removed 2 bases from V and 2 bases from J, with 13 bases in between. The CDR3 runs 16 residues. Germline V gene lookup returns CDR1 MGHRA and CDR2 YSYEKL.

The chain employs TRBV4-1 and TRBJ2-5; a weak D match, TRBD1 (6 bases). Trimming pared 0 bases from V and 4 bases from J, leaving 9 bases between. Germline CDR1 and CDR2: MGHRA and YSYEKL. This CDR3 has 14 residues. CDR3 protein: CASSQDPGVETQYF. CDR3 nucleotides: TGCGCCAGCAGCCAAGACCCAGGGGTAGAGACCCAGTACTTC.

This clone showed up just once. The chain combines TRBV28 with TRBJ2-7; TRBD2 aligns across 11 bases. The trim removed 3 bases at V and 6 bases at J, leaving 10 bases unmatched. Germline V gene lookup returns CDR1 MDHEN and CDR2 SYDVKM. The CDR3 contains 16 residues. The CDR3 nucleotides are TGTGCCAGCAGTTTGAACCACGGGACTAGCGGCGTCGAGCAGTACTTC. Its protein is CASSLNHGTSGVEQYF.

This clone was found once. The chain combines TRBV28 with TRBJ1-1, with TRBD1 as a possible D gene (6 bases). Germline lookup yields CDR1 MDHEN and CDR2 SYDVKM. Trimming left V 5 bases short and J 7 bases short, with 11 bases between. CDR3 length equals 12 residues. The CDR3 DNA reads TGTGCCAGCAGTAGGGGGGAGTTTGAAGCTTTCTTT. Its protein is CASSRGEFEAFF.

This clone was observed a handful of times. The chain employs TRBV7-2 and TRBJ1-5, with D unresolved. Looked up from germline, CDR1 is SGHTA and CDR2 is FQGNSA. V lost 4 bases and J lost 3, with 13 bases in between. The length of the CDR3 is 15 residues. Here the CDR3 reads CASSSGSWSNQPQHF. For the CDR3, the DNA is TGTGCCAGCAGCTCGGGTTCATGGTCCAATCAGCCCCAGCATTTT.

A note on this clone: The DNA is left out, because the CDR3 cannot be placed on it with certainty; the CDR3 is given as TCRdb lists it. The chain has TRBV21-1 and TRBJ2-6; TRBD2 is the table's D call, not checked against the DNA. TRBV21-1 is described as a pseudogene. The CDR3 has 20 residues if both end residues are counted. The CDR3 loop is CASSSLGRPWGLGILNVLTF.

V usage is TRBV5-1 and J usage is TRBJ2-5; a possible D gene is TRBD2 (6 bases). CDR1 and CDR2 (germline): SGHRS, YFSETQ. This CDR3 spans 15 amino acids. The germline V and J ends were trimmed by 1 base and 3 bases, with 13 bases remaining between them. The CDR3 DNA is TGCGCCAGCAGCTTGCTCTTAGCGGCCGAAGAGACCCAGTACTTC. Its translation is CASSLLLAAEETQYF.

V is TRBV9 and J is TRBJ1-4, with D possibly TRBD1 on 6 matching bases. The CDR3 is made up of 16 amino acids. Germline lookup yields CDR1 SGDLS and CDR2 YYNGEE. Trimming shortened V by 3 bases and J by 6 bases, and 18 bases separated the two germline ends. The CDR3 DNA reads TGTGCCAGCAGCGCTGCTAGTGGGACATCATATGAAAAACTGTTTTTT. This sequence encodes CASSAASGTSYEKLFF.

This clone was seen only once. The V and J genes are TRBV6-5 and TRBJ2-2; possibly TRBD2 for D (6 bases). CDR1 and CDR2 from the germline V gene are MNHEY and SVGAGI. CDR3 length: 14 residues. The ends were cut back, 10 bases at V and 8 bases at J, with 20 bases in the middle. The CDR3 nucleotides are TGTGCCACCGCTGCGGGACCCCTGGGGGGGGAGCTGTTTTTT. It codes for CATAAGPLGGELFF.

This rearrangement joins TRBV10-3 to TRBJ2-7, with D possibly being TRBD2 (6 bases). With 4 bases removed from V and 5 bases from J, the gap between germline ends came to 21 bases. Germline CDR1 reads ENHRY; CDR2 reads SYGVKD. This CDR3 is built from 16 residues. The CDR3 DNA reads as TGTGCCATCAGTGGGGCCGAGGGGAGGCTGGGCAACGAGCAGTACTTC. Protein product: CAISGAEGRLGNEQYF.

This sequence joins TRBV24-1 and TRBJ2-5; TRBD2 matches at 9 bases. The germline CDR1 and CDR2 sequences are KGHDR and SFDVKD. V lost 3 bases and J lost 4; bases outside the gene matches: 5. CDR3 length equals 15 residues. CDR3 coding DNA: TGTGCCACCAGTGATGGGCGGGAGGGCGGAGAGACCCAGTACTTC. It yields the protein CATSDGREGGETQYF.

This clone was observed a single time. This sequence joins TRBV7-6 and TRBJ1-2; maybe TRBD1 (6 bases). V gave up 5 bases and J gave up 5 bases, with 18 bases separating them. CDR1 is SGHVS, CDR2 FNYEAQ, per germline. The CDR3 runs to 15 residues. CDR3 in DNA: TGTGCCAGCAGCCCCCCTACAGGGTTCGGGTATGGCTACACCTTC. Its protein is CASSPPTGFGYGYTF.

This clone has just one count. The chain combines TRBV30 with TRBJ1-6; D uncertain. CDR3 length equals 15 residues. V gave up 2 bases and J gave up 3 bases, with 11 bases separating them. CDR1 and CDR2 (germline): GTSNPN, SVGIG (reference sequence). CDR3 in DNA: TGTGCCTGGAGTCAATGGACGGGCTATAATTCACCCCTCCACTTT. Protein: CAWSQWTGYNSPLHF.

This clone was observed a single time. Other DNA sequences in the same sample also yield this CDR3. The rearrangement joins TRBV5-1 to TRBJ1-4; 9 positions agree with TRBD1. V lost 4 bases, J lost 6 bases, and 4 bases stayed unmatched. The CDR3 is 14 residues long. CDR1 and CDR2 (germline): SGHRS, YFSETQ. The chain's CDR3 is CASSLGTGYEKLFF. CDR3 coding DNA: TGCGCCAGCAGCCTAGGGACAGGGTATGAAAAACTGTTTTTT.

CDR3 region: CATGRGSSIDTQYF. The DNA of the CDR3 is TGTGCCACCGGTCGTGGGAGTTCCATAGATACGCAGTATTTT. V gene TRBV2 combines with J gene TRBJ2-3; weak D call: TRBD2 (5 bases). Trimming cost V 10 bases and J 5 bases, with 19 bases left between them. The CDR3 totals 14 residues. The germline V gene has CDR1 SNHLY and CDR2 FYNNEI.

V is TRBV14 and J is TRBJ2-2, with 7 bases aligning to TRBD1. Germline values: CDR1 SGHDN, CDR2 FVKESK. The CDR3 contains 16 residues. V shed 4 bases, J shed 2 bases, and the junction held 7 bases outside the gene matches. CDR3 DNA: TGTGCCAGCAGCCTTCGGACAGGTTCTAACACCGGGGAGCTGTTTTTT. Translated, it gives CASSLRTGSNTGELFF.

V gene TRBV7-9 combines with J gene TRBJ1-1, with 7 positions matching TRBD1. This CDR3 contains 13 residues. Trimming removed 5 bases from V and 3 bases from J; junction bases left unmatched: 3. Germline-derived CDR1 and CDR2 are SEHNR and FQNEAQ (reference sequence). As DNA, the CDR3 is TGTGCCAGCAGCGGACAGGTCTACACTGAAGCTTTCTTT. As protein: CASSGQVYTEAFF.

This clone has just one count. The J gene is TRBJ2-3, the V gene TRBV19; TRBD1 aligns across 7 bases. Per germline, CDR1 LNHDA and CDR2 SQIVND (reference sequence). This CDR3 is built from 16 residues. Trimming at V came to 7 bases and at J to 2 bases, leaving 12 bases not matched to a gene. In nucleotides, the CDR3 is TGTGCCAGTACCCTGCCTCCCGGGACAGCCACAGATACGCAGTATTTT. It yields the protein CASTLPPGTATDTQYF.

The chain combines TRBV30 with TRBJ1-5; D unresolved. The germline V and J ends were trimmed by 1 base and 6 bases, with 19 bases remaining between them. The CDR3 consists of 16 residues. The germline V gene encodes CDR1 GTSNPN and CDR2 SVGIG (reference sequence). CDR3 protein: CAWSATDVLIVQPQHF. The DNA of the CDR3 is TGTGCCTGGAGTGCAACCGACGTCTTGATCGTTCAGCCCCAGCATTTT. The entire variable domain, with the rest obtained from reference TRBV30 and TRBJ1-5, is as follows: SQTIHQWPATLVQPVGSPLSLECTVEGTSNPNLYWYRQAAGRGLQLLFYSVGIGQISSEVPQNLSASRPQDRQFILSSKKLLLSDSGFYLCAWSATDVLIVQPQHFGDGTRLSIL.

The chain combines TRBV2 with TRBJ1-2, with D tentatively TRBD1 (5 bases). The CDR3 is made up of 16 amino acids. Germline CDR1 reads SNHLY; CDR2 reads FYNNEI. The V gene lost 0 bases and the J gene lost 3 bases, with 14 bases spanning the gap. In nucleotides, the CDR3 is TGTGCCAGCAGTGAAGCGCTTAGGGTAGGGGACTATGGCTACACCTTC. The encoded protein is CASSEALRVGDYGYTF.